This T cell receptor (beta chain) derives from a study of metastatic and nonmetastatic thyroid tumors. As for the study in general: Comparison of repertoires was carried out across blood and tumor or nodule tissue from malignant and benign thyroid patients. Findings and limits, study-wide: Malignant thyroid tumors reportedly exceeded benign nodules significantly in TCR beta diversity, with the difference appearing in blood and tumor.

This CDR3 has 13 residues. The germline gives CDR1 LGHDT, CDR2 YNNKEL (reference sequence). Unmatched junction bases numbered 3, after V lost 0 bases and J lost 9 bases. Not a single patient had been given any form of treatment at any point before undergoing thyroid surgery. In the original workflow: For papillary thyroid cancer, a distant-metastasis classifier was constructed from CDR3 differences observed across clinicopathological groups. TCRdb re-called the PCR reads with MiXCR. What appears here as the V and J calls and clone size reflects TCRdb's work, not the paper's. This sample carries some 20,000 clones, 36% of them seen once, and the ten largest clones take 25% to 30%. A word on this clone: Its antigen is not known.

The genes are TRBV3-1 and TRBJ2-3; 7 nucleotides agree with TRBD2. This receptor was identified in a female donor with papillary thyroid cancer or a benign thyroid nodule (not recorded which). Some clones in this sample may be carry-over from other donors' samples. Sequencing input: tumor tissue. For the CDR3, the DNA is TGTGCCAGCAGCCAAGATTGGGGGGGGACGCAGTATTTT. Translation gives CASSQDWGGTQYF.